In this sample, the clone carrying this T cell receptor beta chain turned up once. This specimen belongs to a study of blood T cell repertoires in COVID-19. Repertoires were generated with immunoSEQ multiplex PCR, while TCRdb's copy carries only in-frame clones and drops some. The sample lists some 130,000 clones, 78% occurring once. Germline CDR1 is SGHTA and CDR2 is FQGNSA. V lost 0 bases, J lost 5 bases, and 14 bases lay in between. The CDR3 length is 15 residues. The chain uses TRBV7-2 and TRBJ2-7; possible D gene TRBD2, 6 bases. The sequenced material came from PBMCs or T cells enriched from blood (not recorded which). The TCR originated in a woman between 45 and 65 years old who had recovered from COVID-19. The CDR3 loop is CASSLALIGGNEQYF. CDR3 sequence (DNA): TGTGCCAGCAGCTTAGCGCTAATTGGGGGGAACGAGCAGTACTTC.